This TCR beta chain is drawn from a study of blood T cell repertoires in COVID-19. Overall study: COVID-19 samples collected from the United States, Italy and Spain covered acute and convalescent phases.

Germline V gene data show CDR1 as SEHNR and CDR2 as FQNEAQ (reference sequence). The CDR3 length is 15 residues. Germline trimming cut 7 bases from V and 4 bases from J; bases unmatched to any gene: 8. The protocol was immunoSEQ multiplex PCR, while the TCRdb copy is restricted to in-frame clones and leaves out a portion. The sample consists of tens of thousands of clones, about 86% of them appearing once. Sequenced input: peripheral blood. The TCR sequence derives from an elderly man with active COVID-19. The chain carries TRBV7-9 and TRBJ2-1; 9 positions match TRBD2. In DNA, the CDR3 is TGTGCCAGCACCCCCTTAGCGGGGGAGTACAATGAGCAGTTCTTC. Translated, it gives CASTPLAGEYNEQFF.